This T cell receptor beta chain appears in the sequencing data of a study of blood T cell repertoires in COVID-19. At the level of the study: The cDNA or gDNA used as material had been derived from T cells, B-cell-depleted T cells, or PBMCs.

Per the original data handling: Estimates of nucleated cell counts were drawn from the amplification of reference gene primers. Clones were read by immunoSEQ multiplex PCR, and TCRdb kept only the in-frame ones, dropping some. V, J and clone size reflect that table, while D and trimming were determined from the DNA. Of about 370,000 clones listed, 70% to 90% are singletons. Trimming removed 4 bases from V and 0 bases from J, with 12 bases in between. This CDR3 has 15 residues. From germline, CDR1 is LGHDT and CDR2 YNNKEL (reference sequence). Seattle-derived patients entered the study during active infection and were followed longitudinally.

The specimen was peripheral blood. This chain joins TRBV3-1 (or the pseudogene TRBV3-2) and TRBJ1-1; no reliable D call. The TCR comes from a woman in her thirties with COVID-19, enrolled during active disease. The DNA for the CDR3 is TGTGCCAGCAGCCCCAGGCCGGGGTTGAACACTGAAGCTTTCTTT. This translates into CASSPRPGLNTEAFF.